This T cell receptor (beta chain) was recorded in a study of shared clonotypes between healthy human individuals. Study-level information: Three plates were used per donor for CD4 naive, three for CD4 memory, two for CD8 naive and one for CD8 memory.

Comment on this clone: No antigen is known for it. Additional DNA sequences in this sample encode the identical CDR3.

Method: immunoSEQ multiplex PCR; TCRdb's copy keeps in-frame clones and lacks some. The sample gives approximately 2,200,000 clones, about 92% of which show up once; roughly 1.7% is in the top ten. Per germline, CDR1 SQVTM and CDR2 ANQGSEA. V dropped 4 bases and J dropped 3 bases, with 13 bases sitting between them. CDR3 length equals 13 residues. Study observations and caveats: Naive CD4 clonotype sharing across several donors was around 5%. How much donors shared clonotypes was expected to be affected by sequencing depth.

Terminally differentiated effector memory CD45RA+ cells were excluded from the naive CD8 cells, which were CD45RO-negative and positively selected for CCR7. Each sample came from a Caucasian adult donor living in Nashville, Tennessee. The sample comprised naive CD8+ T cells from PBMCs. The origin of this receptor is a man aged 18 to 29 in good health. Some clones in this sample may be carry-over from other donors' samples. The genes are TRBV29-1 and TRBJ2-7; a weak D match, TRBD2 (5 bases). The DNA for the CDR3 is TGCAGCGTTGGGGCAGGTGGGAGCTACGAGCAGTACTTC. Protein: CSVGAGGSYEQYF.